This TCR beta chain was retrieved from a study of T cells in Graves' hyperthyroidism and ophthalmopathy. This clonotype was counted a few times. CDR1 is LGHDT, CDR2 YNNKEL, per germline (reference sequence). The CDR3 sequence is 16 residues long. The V gene lost 1 base and the J gene lost 0 bases, with 13 bases spanning the gap. Among ophthalmopathy patients, the Clinical Activity Score reached at least 3, the NOSPECS grade reached at least 4, and duration remained under 3 months. Patients were excluded because of uncontrolled infection, other autoimmune disease, pregnancy or lactation. In making diagnoses, clinical symptoms, serum thyroxine and TRAb, thyroid ultrasound and orbital computed tomography were all used. Researchers amplified the TCR beta CDR3 regions from RNA transcripts. The HTBI primer set served for first-round RT-PCR of the TCR CDR3. A single record per CDR3 protein comes from TCRdb applying MiXCR to the multiplex PCR reads. This table holds about 600,000 distinct CDR3 sequences, approximately 15% found once.

The rearrangement links TRBV3-1 to TRBJ2-7; maybe TRBD2 (5 bases). The material sequenced was blood. This TCR was recovered from a woman aged 40-49 years with Graves' ophthalmopathy. Here the CDR3 reads CASSQGRSSASYEQYF. The CDR3 coding sequence is TGTGCCAGCAGCCAAGGTAGGAGTAGCGCCTCCTACGAGCAGTACTTC.